This TCR beta chain is drawn from a study of blood T cells in healthy people across ages. CDR1 and CDR2 (germline): SEHNR, FQNEAQ (reference sequence). Trimming cost V 3 bases and J 5 bases; bases outside gene matches: 3. The CDR3 has 15 amino acids. Then a second PCR, running roughly 7 to 11 cycles, was carried out with a sample-barcoded 5' primer and a J-beta primer mix. In TCRdb, the 5' RACE reads were re-called with MiXCR into one record per CDR3 protein. The sample holds 650,000 to 800,000 distinct CDR3 sequences; 40% to 50% are singletons and the top ten take approximately 20%. A single count supports this clonotype.

The chain uses TRBV7-9 and TRBJ2-3; 12 bases are a match to TRBD2. This receptor was taken from a man aged 60 to 69 in good health. The specimen was blood. The CDR3 nucleotides are TGTGCCAGCAGCTTGGCTAGCGGGGGGGAAGATACGCAGTATTTT. Amino acid sequence: CASSLASGGEDTQYF.